A single sample is the source of the 8 T cell receptor beta chains below, sequenced in a study of shared clonotypes between healthy human individuals. The data were produced by immunoSEQ multiplex PCR, yet TCRdb's version contains in-frame clones alone and is incomplete. The data show fewer than 400,000 clones, with around 72% seen just once and 10% to 13% held by the top ten. Input material: memory CD4+ T cells sorted from blood. The sample's subset: CD45RA-negative fraction. The receptors were sampled from a man in his thirties or forties in good health.

In its sample, this clone was seen once. The chain carries TRBV29-1 and TRBJ2-2; D gene uncertain. Trimming removed 5 bases at V and 1 base at J, with 5 bases between. Per germline, CDR1 SQVTM and CDR2 ANQGSEA. The CDR3 runs 12 residues. The CDR3 DNA follows: TGCAGCGTTTTGGGGAACACCGGGGAGCTGTTTTTT. Translated: CSVLGNTGELFF.

The CDR3 spells CASSGARGLRTDTQYF. As DNA, the CDR3 is TGCGCCAGCAGTGGGGCCCGGGGGCTGCGCACAGATACGCAGTATTTT. The rearrangement links TRBV10-1 to TRBJ2-3; either TRBD1 or TRBD2 may supply D (6 bases each). Trimming pared 4 bases from V and 1 base from J, leaving 15 bases between. Germline loops: CDR1 WNHNN, CDR2 SYGVQD (reference sequence). The CDR3 consists of 16 residues.

V gene TRBV18 combines with J gene TRBJ1-4, with D unclear. Between the trimmed V and J ends, which lost 2 bases and 2 bases, there was a span of 9 bases. The CDR3 is 15 amino acids. Germline-derived CDR1 and CDR2 are KGHSH and LQKENI. The CDR3 DNA sequence: TGTGCCAGCTCACCATCGGCGGTGACTAATGAAAAACTGTTTTTT. Amino acid sequence: CASSPSAVTNEKLFF.

The chain couples TRBV28 to TRBJ2-7; D may be TRBD2 (5 bases). Germline V lookup: CDR1 MDHEN, CDR2 SYDVKM. Deletions cut 6 bases from V and 3 bases from J, with 12 bases between. CDR3 size: 13 residues. The CDR3 here is CASSLVLVYEQYF. The CDR3 nucleotides are TGTGCCAGCAGCTTGGTACTAGTCTACGAGCAGTACTTC.

The chain carries TRBV19 and TRBJ2-1; TRBD1 aligns across 9 bases. CDR3 length: 16 residues. V shed 5 bases and J 5 bases; nucleotides not matched to a gene: 10. Germline-derived CDR1 and CDR2 are LNHDA and SQIVND (reference sequence). The CDR3 DNA sequence: TGTGCCAGTAGTGTACAGGGGGCGGGCGCCCACAATGAGCAGTTCTTC. Translation gives CASSVQGAGAHNEQFF. Full variable domain (remainder filled in from reference TRBV19 and TRBJ2-1): DGGITQSPKYLFRKEGQNVTLSCEQNLNHDAMYWYRQDPGQGLRLIYYSQIVNDFQKGDIAEGYSVSREKKESFPLTVTSAQKNPTAFYLCASSVQGAGAHNEQFFGPGTRLTVL.

The chain joins TRBV10-3 to TRBJ1-3; D call uncertain. The V end was cut by 3 bases, the J end by 2 bases, with 11 bases between. Germline CDR1 ENHRY, CDR2 SYGVKD. The CDR3 loop spans 15 amino acids. CDR3 sequence (DNA): TGTGCCATCAGTGATGGCCGCGGGGCTGGAAACACCATATATTTT. Amino acids: CAISDGRGAGNTIYF.

The rearrangement uses TRBV30 and TRBJ2-7; unclear D gene. CDR3 size: 15 residues. The germline gives CDR1 GTSNPN, CDR2 SVGIG (reference sequence). V lost 1 base, J lost 1 base, and 14 bases lay in between. The CDR3 loop is CAWSGIRGGSYEQYF. The CDR3, as DNA: TGTGCCTGGAGTGGGATCAGAGGTGGTTCCTACGAGCAGTACTTC.

This chain uses TRBV20-1 with TRBJ2-7; no reliable D call. Trimming took 5 bases from V and 4 from J, leaving 9 bases between them. This CDR3 has 11 amino acids. The germline V gene has CDR1 DFQATT and CDR2 SNEGSKA (reference sequence). CDR3 bases: TGCAGTGCTTTCATGATGTACGAGCAGTACTTC. Encoded protein: CSAFMMYEQYF.